A single sample gave rise to the 22 T cell receptor beta chains below, sequenced in a study of cytomegalovirus exposure and HLA in healthy donors (dated by TCRdb to 2016 to 2017). Libraries came from the immunoSEQ multiplex PCR assay. The multiplex PCR relied on a mix of 60 forward primers for TCR Vbeta segments and 13 reverse primers for TCR Jbeta segments. In its TCRdb copy, this immuneACCESS table keeps in-frame sequences only and misses some clones. Where compared with another copy, unresolved V genes explain less than half of these, and the others have no known cause. Within this sample are nearly 110,000 clones, with roughly two thirds of them counted one time only. Roughly 2.8% of the sample is taken by the ten largest. The source material was PBMCs. The receptors stem from a female donor in good health and CMV-seronegative.

The chain has TRBV7-9 and TRBJ2-5, with 7 bases fitting TRBD1. Germline-derived CDR1 and CDR2 are SEHNR and FQNEAQ (reference sequence). The CDR3 has 14 amino acids. After removal of 4 bases from V and 5 bases from J, the junction contained 7 bases not matched to a gene. In nucleotides, the CDR3 is TGTGCCAGCAGCTCCCGACAGACAGGGGAGACCCAGTACTTC. Translation gives CASSSRQTGETQYF.

V and J are TRBV7-7 and TRBJ2-5, with TRBD2 matching over 7 bases. This CDR3 spans 14 amino acids. The V gene's germline CDR1 is SSHAT and CDR2 FNYEAQ (reference sequence). Trimming cost V 2 bases and J 5 bases; bases outside gene matches: 5. Here the CDR3 DNA reads TGTGCCAGCAGCTTACGCGGGAGTTTGGAGACCCAGTACTTC. Translated, it gives CASSLRGSLETQYF.

This rearrangement joins TRBV7-2 to TRBJ2-7, with a possible D match to TRBD2 (6 bases). The germline V gene has CDR1 SGHTA and CDR2 FQGNSA. V shed 10 bases and J shed 0 bases, with 13 bases lying between them. CDR3 length: 13 amino acids. In nucleotides, the CDR3 is TGTGCCACCGGGACTCCGAGCTCCTACGAGCAGTACTTC. The encoded protein is CATGTPSSYEQYF.

Only a few counts were recorded for this clone. The chain joins TRBV7-9 to TRBJ1-2; 8 bases fit TRBD1. The V gene end was trimmed by 5 bases and the J gene end by 5 bases; junction bases not matched to a gene: 7. This CDR3 is built from 14 residues. In germline, CDR1 is SEHNR, CDR2 FQNEAQ (reference sequence). CDR3: CASSPGGAAYGYTF. The CDR3 DNA reads TGTGCCAGCAGCCCAGGGGGCGCCGCATATGGCTACACCTTC.

CDR3: CATGLAVNTGELFF. In DNA form, the CDR3 reads TGTGCCACCGGCCTAGCGGTTAACACCGGGGAGCTGTTTTTT. The gene calls are TRBV10-3 and TRBJ2-2; 7 positions match TRBD2. The CDR3 is made up of 14 amino acids. With V trimmed by 10 bases and J by 2 bases, 7 bases remained unmatched. Germline values: CDR1 ENHRY, CDR2 SYGVKD.

This clone was detected a few times. This rearrangement joins TRBV7-2 to TRBJ2-3; TRBD2 matches at 10 bases. CDR3 length: 15 amino acids. The germline gives CDR1 SGHTA, CDR2 FQGNSA. V shed 4 bases, J shed 2 bases, and the junction held 3 bases outside the gene matches. CDR3 sequence reads: CASSWTSGDTDTQYF. As DNA, the CDR3 is TGTGCCAGCAGCTGGACTAGCGGCGACACAGATACGCAGTATTTT. Together with reference TRBV7-2 and TRBJ2-3, the CDR3 gives the full variable domain: GAGVSQSPSNKVTEKGKDVELRCDPISGHTALYWYRQSLGQGLEFLIYFQGNSAPDKSGLPSDRFSAERTGGSVSTLTIQRTQQEDSAVYLCASSWTSGDTDTQYFGPGTRLTVL.

This sequence joins TRBV6-6 and TRBJ2-7; 8 bases align to TRBD1. Germline V gene lookup returns CDR1 MNHNY and CDR2 SVGAGI (reference sequence). The CDR3 totals 15 residues. Losses at the gene ends were 5 bases for V and 7 bases for J; bases not matched to a gene: 13. The CDR3 DNA is TGTGCCAGCAGTCCATACAGGGGGAAAGCTAAGGAGCAGTACTTC. Its protein product is CASSPYRGKAKEQYF.

V and J are TRBV7-9 and TRBJ1-3, with D unclear. The CDR3 covers 16 residues. V lost 5 bases and J 0 bases, leaving 14 bases between the germline ends. From germline, CDR1 is SEHNR and CDR2 FQNEAQ (reference sequence). CDR3 DNA sequence: TGTGCCAGCAGCCTCCAGGTCCTCGGCTCTGGAAACACCATATATTTT. It translates to CASSLQVLGSGNTIYF.

In this sample, this clone turned up a few times. V usage is TRBV5-3 and J usage is TRBJ2-1; 10 bases are a match to TRBD2. TRBV5-3 is an ORF; its function is uncertain. The CDR3 runs to 17 residues. Unmatched junction bases numbered 10, after V lost 2 bases and J lost 5 bases. CDR3 sequence: CARSLSGRERWNNEQFF. DNA of the CDR3: TGTGCCAGAAGCTTAAGCGGGAGGGAAAGATGGAACAATGAGCAGTTCTTC.

The gene calls are TRBV7-9 and TRBJ1-2; a weak D match, TRBD1 (6 bases). CDR1 is SEHNR, CDR2 FQNEAQ, per germline (reference sequence). The V end was cut by 5 bases, the J end by 3 bases, with 19 bases between. The CDR3 has 16 residues. The CDR3 DNA reads as TGTGCCAGCAGCGGTGACCTCCTGGACAGCTACTATGGCTACACCTTC. Translated, it gives CASSGDLLDSYYGYTF.

V usage is TRBV5-5 and J usage is TRBJ2-7, with a tentative D call TRBD2 (6 bases). With 2 bases removed from V and 5 bases from J, the gap between germline ends came to 14 bases. CDR3 size: 14 residues. Germline assignment: CDR1 SGHKS and CDR2 YYEKEE (reference sequence). The CDR3 coding sequence is TGTGCCAGCAGCTTTTCCGGGAGAGGGCACGAGCAGTACTTC. Translated: CASSFSGRGHEQYF.

This clone has only a few counts. The chain has TRBV7-8 and TRBJ2-1; weak D call: TRBD2 (5 bases). Trimming removed 5 bases at V and 3 bases at J, with 8 bases between. This CDR3 comprises 13 residues. CDR1 SGHVS and CDR2 FQNEAQ come from the germline V gene. CDR3 DNA sequence: TGTGCCAGCAGCAACCGGGACTACAATGAGCAGTTCTTC. Its protein is CASSNRDYNEQFF.

The V call is TRBV7-2, the J call TRBJ1-5; 9 bases fit TRBD1. Germline CDR1 reads SGHTA; CDR2 reads FQGNSA. The CDR3 is 16 residues long. The V segment lost 3 bases and the J segment 4 bases; nucleotides outside the gene matches: 7. The CDR3 bases are TGTGCCAGCAGCTTGAGCGGGACAGGGTTTAATCAGCCCCAGCATTTT. Its protein is CASSLSGTGFNQPQHF.

This clone was seen only once. The chain joins TRBV6-1 to TRBJ1-1; possible D gene TRBD1, 5 bases. V was clipped by 2 bases and J by 0 bases, with 10 bases between them. This CDR3 spans 15 amino acids. Looked up from germline, CDR1 is MNHNS and CDR2 is SASEGT. The CDR3 loop reads CASSERGLMNTEAFF. The DNA for the CDR3 is TGTGCCAGCAGTGAAAGGGGCCTAATGAACACTGAAGCTTTCTTT.

This chain joins TRBV1 and TRBJ2-7; the D call in the table, TRBD2, was not verified against the DNA. TRBV1 is an annotated pseudogene. The CDR3 loop spans 15 amino acids. This CDR3 is CTSSQSRGTHYEQYF. The CDR3 DNA reads TGCACCAGCAGCCAATCCCGGGGTACCCACTACGAGCAGTACTTC.

The J gene is TRBJ2-7, the V gene TRBV11-2, with no clear D. Trimming took off 7 bases at V and 0 bases at J, with 7 bases between the two ends. The germline gives CDR1 SGHAT, CDR2 FQNNGV. The CDR3 consists of 12 residues. CDR3: CASKQYSYEQYF. CDR3 in DNA: TGTGCCAGCAAACAATACTCCTACGAGCAGTACTTC.

This clone appeared a few times. This chain connects TRBV7-2 to TRBJ1-5; D may be TRBD1 (5 bases). Germline CDR1 SGHTA, CDR2 FQGNSA. This CDR3 region has 16 residues. The V and J ends lost 5 bases and 0 bases respectively, with 14 bases between them. The chain's CDR3 is CASSGGGRYSNQPQHF. CDR3 in DNA: TGTGCCAGCAGCGGCGGGGGTCGGTATAGCAATCAGCCCCAGCATTTT.

This clone occurred once. The junction shows a germline mismatch at one end, possibly a read error. CDR3 bases: TGTGCCAGCAGGTTAGGACAGGGCAACACCGGGGAGCTGTTTTTT. Its protein is CASRLGQGNTGELFF. This chain connects TRBV7-2 to TRBJ2-2; 8 nucleotides align to TRBD1. This CDR3 is built from 15 residues. CDR1 SGHTA and CDR2 FQGNSA come from the germline V gene.

The chain combines TRBV5-1 with TRBJ2-3; the match to TRBD2 covers 14 bases. The trim removed 3 bases at V and 6 bases at J, leaving 0 bases unmatched. From germline, CDR1 is SGHRS and CDR2 YFSETQ. The CDR3 covers 14 residues. The CDR3 is CASSWTSGGDTQYF. In nucleotides, the CDR3 is TGCGCCAGCAGCTGGACTAGCGGGGGGGATACGCAGTATTTT.

The rearrangement joins TRBV30 to TRBJ1-3, with unresolved D. The CDR3 is 12 residues long. V lost 5 bases, J lost 4 bases, and 9 bases lay in between. Germline-derived CDR1 and CDR2 are GTSNPN and SVGIG (reference sequence). The CDR3 is CAWGPSGNTIYF. The DNA for the CDR3 is TGTGCCTGGGGGCCCTCCGGAAACACCATATATTTT. The entire variable domain, with the rest obtained from reference TRBV30 and TRBJ1-3, is as follows: SQTIHQWPATLVQPVGSPLSLECTVEGTSNPNLYWYRQAAGRGLQLLFYSVGIGQISSEVPQNLSASRPQDRQFILSSKKLLLSDSGFYLCAWGPSGNTIYFGEGSWLTVV.

This chain joins TRBV5-1 and TRBJ2-1; D unresolved. Trimming took 4 bases from V and 3 from J, leaving 14 bases between them. Germline CDR1 is SGHRS and CDR2 is YFSETQ. The CDR3 runs 15 residues. CDR3 DNA: TGCGCCAGCAGCGGATCAGGAATAATCTACAATGAGCAGTTCTTC. The encoded protein is CASSGSGIIYNEQFF.

The chain recombines TRBV28 with TRBJ1-2; D is undetermined. Germline CDR1 MDHEN, CDR2 SYDVKM. The CDR3 is 15 amino acids. Trimming shortened V by 6 bases and J by 1 base, and 15 bases separated the two germline ends. The CDR3 spells CASREVGAHNYGYTF. The CDR3 DNA sequence: TGTGCCAGCAGAGAGGTTGGTGCCCATAACTATGGCTACACCTTC.